This T cell receptor (beta chain) was found in a study of T cells in Graves' hyperthyroidism and ophthalmopathy. Study outcomes and limitations: Within blood appeared most thyroid clonotypes that had expanded above 0.001.

Amplification of TCR beta CDR3 regions was performed using RNA transcripts as template. A set of HTBI primers served as the primers for a first-round RT-PCR of the TCR CDR3. In TCRdb, the multiplex PCR reads were re-called with MiXCR into one record per CDR3 protein. The sample yields roughly 290,000 distinct CDR3 sequences, around 13% seen once. Per germline, CDR1 SGDLS and CDR2 YYNGEE. Trimming cost V 0 bases and J 1 base, with 7 bases left between them. This CDR3 comprises 14 residues. On this clonotype itself: What it binds is not known.

No progression to ophthalmopathy during 18 months of follow-up defined stable disease. Recently diagnosed hyperthyroidism of less than 2 months' duration affected patients aged 18 to 65. The source is a middle-aged woman with Graves' hyperthyroidism. The sample was blood. This rearrangement joins TRBV9 to TRBJ1-1; no firm D call. The CDR3 DNA sequence: TGTGCCAGCAGCGTAGAAGGCACGAACACTGAAGCTTTCTTT. Its translation: CASSVEGTNTEAFF.